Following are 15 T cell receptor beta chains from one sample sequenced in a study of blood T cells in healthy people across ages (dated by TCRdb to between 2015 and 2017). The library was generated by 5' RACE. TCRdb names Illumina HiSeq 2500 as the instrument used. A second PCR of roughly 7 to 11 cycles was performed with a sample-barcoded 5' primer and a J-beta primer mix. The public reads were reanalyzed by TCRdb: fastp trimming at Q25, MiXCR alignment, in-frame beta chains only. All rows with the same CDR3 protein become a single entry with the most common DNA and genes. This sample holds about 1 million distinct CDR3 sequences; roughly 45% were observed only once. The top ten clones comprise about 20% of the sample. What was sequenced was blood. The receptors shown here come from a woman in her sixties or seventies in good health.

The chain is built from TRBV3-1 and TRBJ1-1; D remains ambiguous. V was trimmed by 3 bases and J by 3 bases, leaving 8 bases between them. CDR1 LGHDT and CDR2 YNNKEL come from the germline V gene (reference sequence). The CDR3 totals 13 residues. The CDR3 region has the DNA TGTGCCAGCAGCCAGACGGTGGACACTGAAGCTTTCTTT. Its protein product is CASSQTVDTEAFF.

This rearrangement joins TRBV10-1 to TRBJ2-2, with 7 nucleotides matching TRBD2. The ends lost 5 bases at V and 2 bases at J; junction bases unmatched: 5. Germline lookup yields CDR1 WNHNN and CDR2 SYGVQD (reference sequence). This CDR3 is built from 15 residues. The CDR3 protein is CASSTGLPNTGELFF. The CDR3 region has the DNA TGCGCCAGCAGTACGGGACTACCTAACACCGGGGAGCTGTTTTTT.

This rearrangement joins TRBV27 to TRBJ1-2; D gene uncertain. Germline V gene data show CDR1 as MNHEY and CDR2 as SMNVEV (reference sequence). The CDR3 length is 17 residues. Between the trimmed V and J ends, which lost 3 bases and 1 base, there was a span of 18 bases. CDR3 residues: CASSFFPYSPDNYGYTF. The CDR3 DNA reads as TGTGCCAGCAGTTTTTTTCCATACTCACCCGATAACTATGGCTACACCTTC.

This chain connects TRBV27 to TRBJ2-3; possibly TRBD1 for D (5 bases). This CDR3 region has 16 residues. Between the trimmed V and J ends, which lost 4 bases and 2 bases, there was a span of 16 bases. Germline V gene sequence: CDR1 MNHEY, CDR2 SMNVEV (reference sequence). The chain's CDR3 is CASSSSGILITDTQYF. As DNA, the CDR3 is TGTGCCAGCAGTTCCTCAGGGATTTTGATCACAGATACGCAGTATTTT.

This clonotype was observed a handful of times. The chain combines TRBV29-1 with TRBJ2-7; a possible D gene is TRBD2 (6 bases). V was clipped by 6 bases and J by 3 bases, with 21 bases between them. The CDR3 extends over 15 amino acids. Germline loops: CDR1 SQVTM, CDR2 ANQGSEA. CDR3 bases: TGCAGCGTCCTTCGCCGGGACTCTCTATACTACGAGCAGTACTTC. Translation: CSVLRRDSLYYEQYF.

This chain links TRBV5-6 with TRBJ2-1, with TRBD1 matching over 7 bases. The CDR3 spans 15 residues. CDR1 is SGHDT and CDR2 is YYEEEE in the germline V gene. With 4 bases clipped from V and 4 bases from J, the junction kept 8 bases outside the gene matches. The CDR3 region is CASSRTTGFYNEQFF. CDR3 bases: TGTGCCAGCAGCAGAACGACAGGGTTTTACAATGAGCAGTTCTTC.

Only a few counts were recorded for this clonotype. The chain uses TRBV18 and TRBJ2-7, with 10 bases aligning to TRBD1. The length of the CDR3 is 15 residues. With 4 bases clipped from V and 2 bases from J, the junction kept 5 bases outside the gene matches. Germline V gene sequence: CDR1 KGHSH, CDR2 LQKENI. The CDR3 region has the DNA TGTGCCAGCTCACGAGACAGGGGGCGTACCTACGAGCAGTACTTC. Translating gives CASSRDRGRTYEQYF.

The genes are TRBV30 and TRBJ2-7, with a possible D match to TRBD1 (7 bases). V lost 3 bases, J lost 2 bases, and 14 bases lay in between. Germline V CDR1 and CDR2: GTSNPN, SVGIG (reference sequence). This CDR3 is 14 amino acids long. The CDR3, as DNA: TGTGCCTGGAGCGGAGGGACAGCCACCTACGAGCAGTACTTC. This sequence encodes CAWSGGTATYEQYF.

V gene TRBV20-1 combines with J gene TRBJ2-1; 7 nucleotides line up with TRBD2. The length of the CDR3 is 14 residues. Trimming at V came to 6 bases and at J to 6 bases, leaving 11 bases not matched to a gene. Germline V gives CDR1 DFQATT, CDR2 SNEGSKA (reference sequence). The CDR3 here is CSARDYRGGNEQFF. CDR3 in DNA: TGCAGTGCGAGGGACTACCGCGGAGGCAATGAGCAGTTCTTC.

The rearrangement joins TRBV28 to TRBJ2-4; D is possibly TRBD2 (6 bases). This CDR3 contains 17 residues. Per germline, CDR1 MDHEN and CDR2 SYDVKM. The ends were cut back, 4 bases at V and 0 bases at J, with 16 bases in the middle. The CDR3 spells CASSSVVTGLAKNIQYF. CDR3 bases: TGTGCCAGCAGTTCTGTAGTAACGGGACTAGCCAAAAACATTCAGTACTTC.

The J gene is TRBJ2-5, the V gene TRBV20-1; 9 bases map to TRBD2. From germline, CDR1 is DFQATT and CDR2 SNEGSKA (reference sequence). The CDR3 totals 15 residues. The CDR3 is CSDSGSSGRIETQYF. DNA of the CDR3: TGCAGCGATAGCGGGAGCTCGGGGAGGATAGAGACCCAGTACTTC.

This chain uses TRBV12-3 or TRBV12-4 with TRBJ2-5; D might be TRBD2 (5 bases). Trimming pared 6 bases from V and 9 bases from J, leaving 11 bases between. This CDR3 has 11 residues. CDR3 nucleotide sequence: TGTGCCAGCAGGGAAGCGGAGTCCCAGTACTTC. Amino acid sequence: CASREAESQYF.

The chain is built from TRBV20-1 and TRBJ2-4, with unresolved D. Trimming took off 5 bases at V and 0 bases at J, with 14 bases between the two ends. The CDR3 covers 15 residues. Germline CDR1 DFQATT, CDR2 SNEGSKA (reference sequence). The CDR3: CSAVDSMIAKNIQYF. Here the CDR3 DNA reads TGCAGTGCTGTCGACTCAATGATAGCCAAAAACATTCAGTACTTC.

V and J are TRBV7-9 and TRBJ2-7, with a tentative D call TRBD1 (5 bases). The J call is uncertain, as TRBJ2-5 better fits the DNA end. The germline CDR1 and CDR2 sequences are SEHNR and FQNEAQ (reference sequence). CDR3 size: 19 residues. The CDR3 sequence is CASSLADQGLTWLKETQYF. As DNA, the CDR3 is TGTGCCAGCAGCTTAGCCGACCAGGGCCTAACGTGGTTAAAAGAGACCCAGTACTTC.

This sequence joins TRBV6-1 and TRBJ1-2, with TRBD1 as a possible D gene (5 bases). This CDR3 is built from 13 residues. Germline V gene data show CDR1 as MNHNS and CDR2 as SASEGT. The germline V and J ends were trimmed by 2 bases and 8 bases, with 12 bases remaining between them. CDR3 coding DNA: TGTGCCAGCAGTGAAACGGGGCCTTGGGGCTACACCTTC. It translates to CASSETGPWGYTF.